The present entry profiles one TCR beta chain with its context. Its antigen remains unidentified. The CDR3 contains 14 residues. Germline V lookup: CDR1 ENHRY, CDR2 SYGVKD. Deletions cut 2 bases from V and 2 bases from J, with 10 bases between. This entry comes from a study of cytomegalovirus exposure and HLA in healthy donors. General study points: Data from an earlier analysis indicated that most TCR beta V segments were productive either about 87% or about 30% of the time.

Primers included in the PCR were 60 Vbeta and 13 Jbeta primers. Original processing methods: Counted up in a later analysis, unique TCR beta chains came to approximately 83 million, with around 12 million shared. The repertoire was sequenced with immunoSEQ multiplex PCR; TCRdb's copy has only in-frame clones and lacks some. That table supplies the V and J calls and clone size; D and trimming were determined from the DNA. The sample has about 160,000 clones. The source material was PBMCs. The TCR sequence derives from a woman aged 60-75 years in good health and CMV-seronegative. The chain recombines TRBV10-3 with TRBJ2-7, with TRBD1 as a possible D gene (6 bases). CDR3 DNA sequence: TGTGCCATCAGTGAGCCAGGGGTGGCCTACGAGCAGTACTTC. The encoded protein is CAISEPGVAYEQYF.